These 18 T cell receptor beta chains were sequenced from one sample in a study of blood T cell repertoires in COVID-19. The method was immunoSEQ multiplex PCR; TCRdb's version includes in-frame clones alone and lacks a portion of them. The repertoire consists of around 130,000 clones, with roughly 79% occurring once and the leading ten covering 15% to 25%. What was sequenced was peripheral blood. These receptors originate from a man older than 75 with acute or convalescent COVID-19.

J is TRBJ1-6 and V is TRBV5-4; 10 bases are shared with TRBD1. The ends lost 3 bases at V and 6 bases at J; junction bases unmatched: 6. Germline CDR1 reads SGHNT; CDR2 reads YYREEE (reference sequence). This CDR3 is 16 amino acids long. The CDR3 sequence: CASSSPTGGVNSPLHF. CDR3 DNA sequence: TGTGCCAGCAGCTCCCCGACAGGGGGCGTTAATTCACCCCTCCACTTT.

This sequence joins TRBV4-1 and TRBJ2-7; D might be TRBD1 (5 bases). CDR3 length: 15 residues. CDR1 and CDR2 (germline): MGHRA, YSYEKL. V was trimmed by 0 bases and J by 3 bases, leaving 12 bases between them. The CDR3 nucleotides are TGCGCCAGCAGCCAAGAACACAGGTTCCTCTACGAGCAGTACTTC. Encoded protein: CASSQEHRFLYEQYF.

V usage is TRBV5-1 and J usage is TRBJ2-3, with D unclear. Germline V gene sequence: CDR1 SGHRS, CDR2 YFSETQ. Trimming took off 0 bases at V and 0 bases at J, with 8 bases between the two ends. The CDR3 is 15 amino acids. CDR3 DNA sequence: TGCGCCAGCAGCTTGGATCCGTCTAGCACAGATACGCAGTATTTT. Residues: CASSLDPSSTDTQYF.

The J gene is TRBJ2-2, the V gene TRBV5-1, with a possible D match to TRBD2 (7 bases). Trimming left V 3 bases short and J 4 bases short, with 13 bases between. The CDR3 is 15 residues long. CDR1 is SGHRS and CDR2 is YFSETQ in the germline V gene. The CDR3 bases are TGCGCCAGCAGCTACGAGGGGGGGTTCACCGGGGAGCTGTTTTTT. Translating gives CASSYEGGFTGELFF.

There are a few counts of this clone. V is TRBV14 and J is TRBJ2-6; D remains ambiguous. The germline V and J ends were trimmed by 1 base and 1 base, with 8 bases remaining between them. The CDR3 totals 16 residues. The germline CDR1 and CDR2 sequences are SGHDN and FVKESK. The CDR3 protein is CASSQGLTSGANVLTF. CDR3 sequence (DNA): TGTGCCAGCAGCCAAGGATTAACATCTGGGGCCAACGTCCTGACTTTC.

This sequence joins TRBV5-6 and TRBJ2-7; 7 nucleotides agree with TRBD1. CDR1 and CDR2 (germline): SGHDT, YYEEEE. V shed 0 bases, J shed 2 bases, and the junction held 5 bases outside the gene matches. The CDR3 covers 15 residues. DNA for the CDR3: TGTGCCAGCAGCTTGGCGGGACAGTTCCCCTACGAGCAGTACTTC. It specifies CASSLAGQFPYEQYF.

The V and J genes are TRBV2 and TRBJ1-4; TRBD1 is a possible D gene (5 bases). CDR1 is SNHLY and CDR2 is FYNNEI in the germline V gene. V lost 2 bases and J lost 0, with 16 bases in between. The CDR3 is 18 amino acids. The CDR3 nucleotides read TGTGCCAGCAGTGAATGGGGCCCTCAGATTGCAACTAATGAAAAACTGTTTTTT. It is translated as CASSEWGPQIATNEKLFF.

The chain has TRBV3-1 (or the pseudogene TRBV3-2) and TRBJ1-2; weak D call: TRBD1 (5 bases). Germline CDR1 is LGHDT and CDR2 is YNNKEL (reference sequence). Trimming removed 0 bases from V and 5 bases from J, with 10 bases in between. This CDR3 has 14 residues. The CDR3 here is CASSQEGDSYGYTF. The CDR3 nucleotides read TGTGCCAGCAGCCAAGAAGGGGATAGTTATGGCTACACCTTC.

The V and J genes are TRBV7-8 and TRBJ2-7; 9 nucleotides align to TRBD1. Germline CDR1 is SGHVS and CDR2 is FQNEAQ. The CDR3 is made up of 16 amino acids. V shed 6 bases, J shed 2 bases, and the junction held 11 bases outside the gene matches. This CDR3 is CASRQDGQGPPYEQYF. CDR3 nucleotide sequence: TGTGCCAGCAGACAAGACGGACAGGGGCCTCCCTACGAGCAGTACTTC.

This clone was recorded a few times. Here the CDR3 DNA reads TGTGCCAGTAGTGCGCCAGGGACTCGTACACGGCAGTACTTC. It is translated as CASSAPGTRTRQYF. The gene calls are TRBV19 and TRBJ2-7; D is perhaps TRBD2 (6 bases). V was pared by 5 bases and J by 9 bases, with 20 bases between. The CDR3 has 14 residues. Germline V gene data show CDR1 as LNHDA and CDR2 as SQIVND (reference sequence).

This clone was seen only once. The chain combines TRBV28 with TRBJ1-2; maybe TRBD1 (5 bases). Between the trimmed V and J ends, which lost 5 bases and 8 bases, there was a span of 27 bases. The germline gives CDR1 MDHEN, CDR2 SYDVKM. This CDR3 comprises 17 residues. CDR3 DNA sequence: TGTGCCAGCAGTCCTTTCGAATTCCAGGGTACGTCAATCGGCTACACCTTC. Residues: CASSPFEFQGTSIGYTF.

The CDR3 DNA sequence: TGTGCCACCAGTGATCGGACTAGCGGGGGATCCTACAATGAGCAGTTCTTC. Residues: CATSDRTSGGSYNEQFF. V gene TRBV24-1 combines with J gene TRBJ2-1, with 13 bases identical to TRBD2. V shed 3 bases and J 1 base; nucleotides not matched to a gene: 2. CDR1 and CDR2 (germline): KGHDR, SFDVKD. This CDR3 has 17 amino acids.

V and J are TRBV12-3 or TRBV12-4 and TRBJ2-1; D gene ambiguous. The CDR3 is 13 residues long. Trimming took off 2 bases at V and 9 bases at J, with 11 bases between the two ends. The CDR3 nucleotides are TGTGCCAGCAGTTTAATCTCCCCCCGTGAGCAGTTCTTC. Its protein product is CASSLISPREQFF.

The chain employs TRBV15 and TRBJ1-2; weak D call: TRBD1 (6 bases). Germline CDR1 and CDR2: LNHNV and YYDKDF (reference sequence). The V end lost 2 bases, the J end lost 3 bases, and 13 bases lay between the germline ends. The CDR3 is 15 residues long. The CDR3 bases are TGTGCCACCAGCAGAACCACAGGGTTGGACTATGGCTACACCTTC. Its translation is CATSRTTGLDYGYTF.

CDR3 in DNA: TGCGCCAGCAGCGCCTCCGGGACTAGCGGGGGGAGCTCCTACAATGAGCAGTTCTTC. It encodes CASSASGTSGGSSYNEQFF. The chain has TRBV5-1 and TRBJ2-1, with 15 bases fitting TRBD2. CDR3 length: 19 residues. From germline, CDR1 is SGHRS and CDR2 YFSETQ. V lost 4 bases, J lost 0 bases, and 8 bases stayed unmatched.

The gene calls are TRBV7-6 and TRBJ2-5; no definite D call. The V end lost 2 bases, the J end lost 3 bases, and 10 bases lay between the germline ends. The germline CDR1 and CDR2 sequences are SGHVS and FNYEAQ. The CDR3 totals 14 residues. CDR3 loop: CASSLTPGKETQYF. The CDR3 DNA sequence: TGTGCCAGCAGCTTAACCCCAGGAAAAGAGACCCAGTACTTC.

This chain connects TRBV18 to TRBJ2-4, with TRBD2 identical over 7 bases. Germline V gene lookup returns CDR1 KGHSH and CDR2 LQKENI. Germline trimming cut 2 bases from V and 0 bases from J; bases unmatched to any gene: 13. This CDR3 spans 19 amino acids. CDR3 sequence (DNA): TGTGCCAGCTCACCATTTTCGGTCAGCGGGGTGATAGCCAAAAACATTCAGTACTTC. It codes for CASSPFSVSGVIAKNIQYF.

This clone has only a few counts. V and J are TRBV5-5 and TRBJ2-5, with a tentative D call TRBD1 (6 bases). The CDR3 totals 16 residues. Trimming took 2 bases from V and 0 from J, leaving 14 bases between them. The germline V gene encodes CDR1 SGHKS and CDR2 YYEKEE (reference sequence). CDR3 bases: TGTGCCAGCAGCTTAAACGGACAGTCGTACCAAGAGACCCAGTACTTC. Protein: CASSLNGQSYQETQYF. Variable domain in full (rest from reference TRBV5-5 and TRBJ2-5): DAGVTQSPTHLIKTRGQQVTLRCSPISGHKSVSWYQQVLGQGPQFIFQYYEKEERGRGNFPDRFSARQFPNYSSELNVNALLLGDSALYLCASSLNGQSYQETQYFGPGTRLLVL.